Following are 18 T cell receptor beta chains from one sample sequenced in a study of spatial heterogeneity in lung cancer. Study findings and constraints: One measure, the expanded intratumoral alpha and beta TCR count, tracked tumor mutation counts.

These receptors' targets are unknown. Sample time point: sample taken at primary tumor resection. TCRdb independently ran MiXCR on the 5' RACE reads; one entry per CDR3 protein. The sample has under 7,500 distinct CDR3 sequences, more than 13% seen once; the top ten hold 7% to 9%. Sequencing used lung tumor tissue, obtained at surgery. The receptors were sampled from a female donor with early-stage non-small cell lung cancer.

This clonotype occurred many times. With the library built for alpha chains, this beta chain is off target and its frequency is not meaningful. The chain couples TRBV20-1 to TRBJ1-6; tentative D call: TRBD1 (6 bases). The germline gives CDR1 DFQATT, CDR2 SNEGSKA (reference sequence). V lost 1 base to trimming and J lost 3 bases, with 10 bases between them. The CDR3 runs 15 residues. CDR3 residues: CSARGETGYNSPLHF. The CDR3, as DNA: TGCAGTGCTAGAGGAGAGACAGGCTATAATTCACCCCTCCACTTT.

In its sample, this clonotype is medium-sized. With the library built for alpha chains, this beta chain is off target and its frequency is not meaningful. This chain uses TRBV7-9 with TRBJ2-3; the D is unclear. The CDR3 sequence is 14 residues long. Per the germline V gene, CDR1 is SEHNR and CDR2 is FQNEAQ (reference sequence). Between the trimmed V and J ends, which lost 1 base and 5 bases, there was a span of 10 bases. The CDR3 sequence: CASSLGQRGDTQYF. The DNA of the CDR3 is TGTGCCAGCAGCTTAGGACAACGAGGAGATACGCAGTATTTT.

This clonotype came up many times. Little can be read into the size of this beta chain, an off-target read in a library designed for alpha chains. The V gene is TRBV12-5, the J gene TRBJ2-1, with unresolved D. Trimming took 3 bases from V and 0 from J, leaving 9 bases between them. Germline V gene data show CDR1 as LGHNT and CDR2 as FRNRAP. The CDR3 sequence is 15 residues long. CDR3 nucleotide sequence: TGTGCTAGTGGTTTCGGTAAGGGCTCCTACAATGAGCAGTTCTTC. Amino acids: CASGFGKGSYNEQFF.

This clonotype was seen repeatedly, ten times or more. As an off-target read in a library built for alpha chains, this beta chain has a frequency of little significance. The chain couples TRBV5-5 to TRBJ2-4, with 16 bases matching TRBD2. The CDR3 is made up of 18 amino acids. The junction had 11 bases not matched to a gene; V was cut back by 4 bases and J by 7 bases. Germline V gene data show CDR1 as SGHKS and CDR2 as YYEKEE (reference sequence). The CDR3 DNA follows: TGTGCCAGCAGCGCAGTCCCGGGACTAGCGGGGGGGCTGAACATTCAGTACTTC. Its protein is CASSAVPGLAGGLNIQYF.

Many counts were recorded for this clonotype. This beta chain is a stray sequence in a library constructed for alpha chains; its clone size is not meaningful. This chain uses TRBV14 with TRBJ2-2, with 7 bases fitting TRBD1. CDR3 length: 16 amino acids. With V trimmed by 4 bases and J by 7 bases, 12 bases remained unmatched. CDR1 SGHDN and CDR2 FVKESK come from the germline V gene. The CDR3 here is CASSLYLGTAGGELFF. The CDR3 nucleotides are TGTGCCAGCAGCCTATACTTAGGGACAGCCGGCGGGGAGCTGTTTTTT.

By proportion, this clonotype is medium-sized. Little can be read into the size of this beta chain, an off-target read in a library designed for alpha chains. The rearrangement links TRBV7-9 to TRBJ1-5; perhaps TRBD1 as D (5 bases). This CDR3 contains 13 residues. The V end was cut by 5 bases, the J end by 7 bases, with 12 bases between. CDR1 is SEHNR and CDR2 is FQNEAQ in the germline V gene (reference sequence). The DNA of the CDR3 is TGTGCCAGCAGCGGAACAGGAAAACAGCCCCAGCATTTT. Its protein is CASSGTGKQPQHF.

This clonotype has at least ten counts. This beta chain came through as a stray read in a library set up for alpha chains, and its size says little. CDR3 coding DNA: TGTGCCAGCAGTTTAAAGGGAGATTCACCCCTCCACTTT. Its translation is CASSLKGDSPLHF. The chain links TRBV27 to TRBJ1-6; D unresolved. The V gene's germline CDR1 is MNHEY and CDR2 SMNVEV (reference sequence). The CDR3 is 13 residues long. Deletions cut 2 bases from V and 8 bases from J, with 7 bases between.

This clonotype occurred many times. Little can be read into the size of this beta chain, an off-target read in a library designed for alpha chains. The CDR3 coding sequence is TGTGCCAGCAGCTTGGGGGGGCAGAACACTGAAGCTTTCTTT. Translation gives CASSLGGQNTEAFF. The chain combines TRBV7-3 with TRBJ1-1; TRBD1 is a possible D gene (6 bases). Trimming took 3 bases from V and 1 from J, leaving 9 bases between them. The CDR3 is made up of 14 amino acids. The V gene's germline CDR1 is SGHTA and CDR2 FQGTGA.

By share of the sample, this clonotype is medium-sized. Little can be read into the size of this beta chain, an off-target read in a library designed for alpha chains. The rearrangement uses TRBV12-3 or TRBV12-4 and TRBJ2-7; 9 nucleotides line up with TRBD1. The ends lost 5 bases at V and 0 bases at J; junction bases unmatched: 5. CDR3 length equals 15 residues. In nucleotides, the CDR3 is TGTGCCAGCAGTGGACAGGGGACCTTCTCCTACGAGCAGTACTTC. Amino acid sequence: CASSGQGTFSYEQYF.

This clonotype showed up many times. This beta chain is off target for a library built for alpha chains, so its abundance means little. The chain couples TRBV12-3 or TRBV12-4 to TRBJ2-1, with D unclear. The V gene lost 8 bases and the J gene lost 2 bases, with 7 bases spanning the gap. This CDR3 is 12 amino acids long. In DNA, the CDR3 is TGTGCCAGCGGTGGCGCCTACAATGAGCAGTTCTTC. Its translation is CASGGAYNEQFF.

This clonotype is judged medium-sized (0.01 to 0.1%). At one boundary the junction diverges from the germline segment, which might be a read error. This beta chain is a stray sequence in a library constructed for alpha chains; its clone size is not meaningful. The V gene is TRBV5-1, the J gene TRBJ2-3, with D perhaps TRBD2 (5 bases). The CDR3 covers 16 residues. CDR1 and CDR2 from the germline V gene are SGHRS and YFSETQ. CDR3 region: CASSLGLVASRDTQYF. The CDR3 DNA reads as TGCGCCAGCAGCTTGGGTTTGGTGGCTAGCAGAGATACGCAGTATTTT.

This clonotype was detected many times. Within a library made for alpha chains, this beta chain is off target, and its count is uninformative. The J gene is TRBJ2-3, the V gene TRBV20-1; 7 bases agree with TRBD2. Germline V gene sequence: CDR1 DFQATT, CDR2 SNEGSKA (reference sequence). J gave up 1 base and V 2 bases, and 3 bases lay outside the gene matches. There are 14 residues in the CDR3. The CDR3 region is CSARRAGGTDTQYF. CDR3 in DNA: TGCAGTGCTAGAAGGGCGGGGGGCACAGATACGCAGTATTTT.

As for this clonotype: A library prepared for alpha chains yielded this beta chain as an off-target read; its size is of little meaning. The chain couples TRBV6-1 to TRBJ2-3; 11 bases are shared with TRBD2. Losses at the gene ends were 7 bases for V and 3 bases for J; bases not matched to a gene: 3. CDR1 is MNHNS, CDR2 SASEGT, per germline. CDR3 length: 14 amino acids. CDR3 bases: TGTGCCAGCATCCTAGCGGGGGGAACAGATACGCAGTATTTT. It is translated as CASILAGGTDTQYF.

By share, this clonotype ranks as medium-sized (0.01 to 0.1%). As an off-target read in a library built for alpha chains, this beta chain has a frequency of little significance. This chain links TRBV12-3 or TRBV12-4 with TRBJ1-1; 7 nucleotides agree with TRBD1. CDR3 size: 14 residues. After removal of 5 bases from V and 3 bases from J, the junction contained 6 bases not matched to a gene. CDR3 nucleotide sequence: TGTGCCAGCAGTAAGTCACAGGGGCACACTGAAGCTTTCTTT. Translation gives CASSKSQGHTEAFF.

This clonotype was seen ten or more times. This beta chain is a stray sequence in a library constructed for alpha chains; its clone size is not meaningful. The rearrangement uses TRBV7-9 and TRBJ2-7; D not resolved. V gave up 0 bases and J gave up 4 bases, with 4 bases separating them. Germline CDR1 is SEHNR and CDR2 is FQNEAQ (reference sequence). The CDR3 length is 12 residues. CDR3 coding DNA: TGTGCCAGCAGCTTAGCGCCTTACGAGCAGTACTTC. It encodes CASSLAPYEQYF.

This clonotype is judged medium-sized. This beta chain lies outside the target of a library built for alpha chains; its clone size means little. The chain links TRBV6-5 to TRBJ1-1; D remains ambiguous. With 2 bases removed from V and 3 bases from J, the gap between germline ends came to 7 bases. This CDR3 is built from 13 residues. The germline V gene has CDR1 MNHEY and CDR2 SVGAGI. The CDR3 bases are TGTGCCAGCAGTTACCTTTTTGACACTGAAGCTTTCTTT. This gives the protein CASSYLFDTEAFF.

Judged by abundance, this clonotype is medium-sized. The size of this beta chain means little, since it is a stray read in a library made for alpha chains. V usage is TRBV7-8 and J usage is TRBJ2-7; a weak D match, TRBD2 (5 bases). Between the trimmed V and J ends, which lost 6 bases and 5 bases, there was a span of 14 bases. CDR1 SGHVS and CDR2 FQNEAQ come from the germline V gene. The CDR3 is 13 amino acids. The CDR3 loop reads CASRLTGNHEQYF. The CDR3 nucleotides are TGTGCCAGCAGACTTACGGGGAACCACGAGCAGTACTTC.

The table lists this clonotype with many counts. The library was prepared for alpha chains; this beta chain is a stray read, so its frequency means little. CDR3 nucleotides: TGTGCCAGCAGCGTAGACGGGGGCACCTACAATGAGCAGTTCTTC. Protein sequence: CASSVDGGTYNEQFF. This chain joins TRBV9 and TRBJ2-1; D may match TRBD1 or TRBD2 (6 bases each). V gave up 0 bases and J gave up 2 bases, with 9 bases separating them. The V gene's germline CDR1 is SGDLS and CDR2 YYNGEE. The CDR3 runs to 15 residues. Supplemented by reference TRBV9 and TRBJ2-1, the full variable domain reads DSGVTQTPKHLITATGQRVTLRCSPRSGDLSVYWYQQSLDQGLQFLIQYYNGEERAKGNILERFSAQQFPDLHSELNLSSLELGDSALYFCASSVDGGTYNEQFFGPGTRLTVL.